The 27 T cell receptor beta chains given below trace back to one sample, sequenced in a study of shared clonotypes between healthy human individuals. Repertoires were generated with immunoSEQ multiplex PCR, while TCRdb's copy carries only in-frame clones and drops some. The sample records under 750,000 clones, approximately 72% being singletons. Input material: memory CD4+ T cells sorted from blood. Documented subset: CD45RA-negative fraction. These receptors were collected from a woman in her twenties or thirties in good health.

The DNA for the CDR3 is TGTGCCAGCTCACCCCCCGGGGACAGCCCCTACGAGCAGTACTTC. This encodes CASSPPGDSPYEQYF. The chain recombines TRBV18 with TRBJ2-7; 7 bases agree with TRBD1. Germline trimming cut 3 bases from V and 2 bases from J; bases unmatched to any gene: 7. The CDR3 extends over 15 amino acids. Germline lookup yields CDR1 KGHSH and CDR2 LQKENI. Variable domain in full (rest from reference TRBV18 and TRBJ2-7): NAGVMQNPRHLVRRRGQEARLRCSPMKGHSHVYWYRQLPEEGLKFMVYLQKENIIDESGMPKERFSAEFPKEGPSILRIQQVVRGDSAAYFCASSPPGDSPYEQYFGPGTRLTVT.

CDR3 sequence reads: CASSRSPDGQGADSNGYTF. The CDR3 nucleotides are TGCGCCAGCAGCCGCTCACCCGACGGACAGGGGGCCGACAGTAATGGCTACACCTTC. V usage is TRBV4-1 and J usage is TRBJ1-2, with TRBD1 matching 11 bases. Germline V gene sequence: CDR1 MGHRA, CDR2 YSYEKL. The ends lost 4 bases at V and 6 bases at J; junction bases unmatched: 19. This CDR3 contains 19 residues.

The CDR3 DNA follows: TGTGCCAGCAGTCCAGGGACTAGGTTCACAGATACGCAGTATTTT. It specifies CASSPGTRFTDTQYF. V and J are TRBV27 and TRBJ2-3; 8 positions match TRBD2. Losses at the gene ends were 5 bases for V and 2 bases for J; bases not matched to a gene: 6. The CDR3 has 15 amino acids. Germline V gene data show CDR1 as MNHEY and CDR2 as SMNVEV (reference sequence).

V usage is TRBV5-1 and J usage is TRBJ2-3; tentatively, D is TRBD1 or TRBD2 (5 bases each). The CDR3 sequence is 15 residues long. The V end lost 1 base, the J end lost 2 bases, and 11 bases lay between the germline ends. The germline V gene encodes CDR1 SGHRS and CDR2 YFSETQ. In nucleotides, the CDR3 is TGCGCCAGCAGCTTGCTGGGGGAGCCCACAGATACGCAGTATTTT. As protein: CASSLLGEPTDTQYF.

The gene calls are TRBV27 and TRBJ2-3; D may correspond to TRBD1 or TRBD2 (5 bases each). The CDR3 has 13 amino acids. Germline loops: CDR1 MNHEY, CDR2 SMNVEV (reference sequence). V lost 3 bases to trimming and J lost 4 bases, with 8 bases between them. The CDR3 DNA reads TGTGCCAGCAGTTTGGGGCGGGCAGATACGCAGTATTTT. As protein: CASSLGRADTQYF.

Comments on this clone: Additional DNA sequences in this sample encode the identical CDR3. This chain links TRBV10-3 with TRBJ2-7; no clear D gene. Germline CDR1 reads ENHRY; CDR2 reads SYGVKD. This CDR3 spans 10 amino acids. Trimming pared 8 bases from V and 4 bases from J, leaving 6 bases between. CDR3 bases: TGTGCCATCGGGGATTACGAGCAGTACTTC. This encodes CAIGDYEQYF.

The chain uses TRBV6-5 and TRBJ2-2, with D perhaps matching TRBD2 (5 bases). Germline CDR1 and CDR2: MNHEY and SVGAGI. There are 15 residues in the CDR3. The germline V and J ends were trimmed by 6 bases and 0 bases, with 11 bases remaining between them. The CDR3, as DNA: TGTGCCAGCAGCCGGGGATACGCGAACACCGGGGAGCTGTTTTTT. Its translation is CASSRGYANTGELFF.

The chain recombines TRBV11-3 with TRBJ1-1; TRBD1 agrees at 8 bases. Germline V gene lookup returns CDR1 SGHNT and CDR2 YENEEA. V lost 4 bases and J lost 0; bases outside the gene matches: 4. The CDR3 totals 15 residues. This chain's CDR3 is CASSSNRGMNTEAFF. CDR3 nucleotide sequence: TGTGCCAGCAGCTCGAACAGGGGGATGAACACTGAAGCTTTCTTT.

This rearrangement joins TRBV18 to TRBJ1-6, with 7 bases matching TRBD1. CDR3 length equals 17 residues. Trimming at V came to 2 bases and at J to 5 bases, leaving 9 bases not matched to a gene. Germline loops: CDR1 KGHSH, CDR2 LQKENI. CDR3 bases: TGTGCCAGCTCACCAAACGCACGACAGGGCAATAATTCACCCCTCCACTTT. This translates into CASSPNARQGNNSPLHF.

The chain joins TRBV4-1 to TRBJ2-2; D is undetermined. Trimming removed 0 bases from V and 3 bases from J, with 14 bases in between. The CDR3 extends over 17 amino acids. CDR1 is MGHRA and CDR2 is YSYEKL in the germline V gene. The CDR3 sequence: CASSQDIQSWDTGELFF. The CDR3 DNA reads TGCGCCAGCAGCCAAGATATACAGAGTTGGGACACCGGGGAGCTGTTTTTT.

This clone has a single count. The chain has TRBV5-1 and TRBJ2-1, with D perhaps matching TRBD1 (5 bases). V lost 6 bases and J lost 3, with 13 bases in between. This CDR3 contains 14 residues. Looked up from germline, CDR1 is SGHRS and CDR2 is YFSETQ. Here the CDR3 reads CASKQDHSYNEQFF. The CDR3 coding sequence is TGCGCCAGCAAACAGGACCACAGCTACAATGAGCAGTTCTTC.

This chain links TRBV6-5 with TRBJ2-7; 8 positions agree with TRBD1. Germline CDR1 reads MNHEY; CDR2 reads SVGAGI. Trimming removed 0 bases from V and 2 bases from J; junction bases left unmatched: 6. The CDR3 contains 16 residues. The CDR3 DNA sequence: TGTGCCAGCAGTTACTCAAGGACAGGGAATACCTACGAGCAGTACTTC. Amino acids: CASSYSRTGNTYEQYF.

This clone was counted only a few times. V is TRBV5-1 and J is TRBJ1-4; possible D gene TRBD1, 5 bases. Looked up from germline, CDR1 is SGHRS and CDR2 is YFSETQ. The CDR3 has 15 amino acids. Trimming stripped 5 bases from V and 8 bases from J, with 19 bases between. The CDR3 DNA is TGCGCCAGCAGTCCGGAGGGCAGGGACCACGAAAAACTGTTTTTT. Amino acids: CASSPEGRDHEKLFF. The variable domain in full, with the rest retrieved from reference TRBV5-1 and TRBJ1-4, is KAGVTQTPRYLIKTRGQQVTLSCSPISGHRSVSWYQQTPGQGLQFLFEYFSETQRNKGNFPGRFSGRQFSNSRSEMNVSTLELGDSALYLCASSPEGRDHEKLFFGSGTQLSVL.

In its sample, this clone was seen many times. The CDR3 region is CASSLQGLVEGEQYF. The CDR3 coding sequence is TGTGCCAGCAGCTTGCAAGGGCTAGTTGAAGGGGAGCAGTACTTC. The gene calls are TRBV7-2 and TRBJ2-7; D call uncertain. The CDR3 is 15 amino acids. V shed 3 bases and J shed 7 bases, with 19 bases lying between them. Germline CDR1 reads SGHTA; CDR2 reads FQGNSA.

The chain employs TRBV7-9 and TRBJ2-3, with TRBD1 as a possible D gene (6 bases). Trimming left V 4 bases short and J 1 base short, with 12 bases between. Germline-derived CDR1 and CDR2 are SEHNR and FQNEAQ (reference sequence). The CDR3 loop spans 15 amino acids. CDR3 in DNA: TGTGCCAGCAGCTCCCAGAGGACAGGCACAGATACGCAGTATTTT. The encoded protein is CASSSQRTGTDTQYF.

This chain uses TRBV5-6 with TRBJ2-7; D may be TRBD2 (5 bases). The length of the CDR3 is 15 residues. Trimming pared 0 bases from V and 1 base from J, leaving 11 bases between. Germline CDR1 is SGHDT and CDR2 is YYEEEE. The CDR3 protein is CASSLGGMRSYEQYF. DNA of the CDR3: TGTGCCAGCAGCTTGGGAGGGATGAGATCCTACGAGCAGTACTTC.

This clone was counted between two and nine times. The chain links TRBV27 to TRBJ1-3; 12 bases line up with TRBD1. CDR1 is MNHEY, CDR2 SMNVEV, per germline (reference sequence). This CDR3 has 16 amino acids. J gave up 4 bases and V 0 bases, and 1 base lay outside the gene matches. The CDR3, as DNA: TGTGCCAGCAGTTTATCGGGACAGGGGGCGGGAAACACCATATATTTT. Translation: CASSLSGQGAGNTIYF.

This clone was counted many times. CDR3 bases: TGTGCCAGCACCGAGAGCATCGGGGGAGGAAATCAGCCCCAGCATTTT. Its translation is CASTESIGGGNQPQHF. The J gene is TRBJ1-5, the V gene TRBV5-5, with a possible D match to TRBD1 (5 bases). V gave up 6 bases and J gave up 4 bases, with 20 bases separating them. The length of the CDR3 is 16 residues. Germline assignment: CDR1 SGHKS and CDR2 YYEKEE (reference sequence).

This chain connects TRBV2 to TRBJ2-7; 9 positions match TRBD2. The CDR3 runs 15 residues. J lost 1 base, V lost 6 bases, and 7 bases had no gene match. CDR1 is SNHLY and CDR2 is FYNNEI in the germline V gene. CDR3 loop: CASRPGLAISYEQYF. The CDR3 DNA reads as TGTGCCAGCAGACCGGGACTAGCAATATCCTACGAGCAGTACTTC.

This chain connects TRBV27 to TRBJ2-2, with 7 bases aligning to TRBD2. J was trimmed by 5 bases and V by 5 bases; bases with no gene match: 17. The CDR3 loop spans 18 amino acids. Germline CDR1 is MNHEY and CDR2 is SMNVEV (reference sequence). CDR3 in amino acids: CASSRWGGGTQGTGELFF. For the CDR3, the DNA is TGTGCCAGCAGTCGGTGGGGGGGTGGGACTCAGGGAACCGGGGAGCTGTTTTTT.

For this clone: At one of its ends the junction is not consistent with the germline gene, which may arise from a read error. The J gene is TRBJ2-7, the V gene TRBV28, with 10 bases matching TRBD1. The CDR3 loop spans 17 amino acids. CDR1 is MDHEN, CDR2 SYDVKM, per germline. In DNA, the CDR3 is TGTGCCAGCAGGGGGACCGGGACAGGGGAGGGCGGGGAGGTCAGGCACTTC. It specifies CASRGTGTGEGGEVRHF.

The V call is TRBV5-1, the J call TRBJ2-3, with 11 bases fitting TRBD1. The CDR3 totals 14 residues. The V gene's germline CDR1 is SGHRS and CDR2 YFSETQ. V lost 4 bases, J lost 6 bases, and 4 bases stayed unmatched. The CDR3, as DNA: TGCGCCAGCAGCAAGGGACAGGGGGGTGATACGCAGTATTTT. Its translation is CASSKGQGGDTQYF.

The rearrangement joins TRBV2 to TRBJ2-7; no definite D call. CDR1 SNHLY and CDR2 FYNNEI come from the germline V gene. This CDR3 comprises 12 residues. V was clipped by 2 bases and J by 2 bases, with 4 bases between them. For the CDR3, the DNA is TGTGCCAGCAGTGAAAGGCCCTACGAGCAGTACTTC. Translating gives CASSERPYEQYF. The variable domain in full, with the rest retrieved from reference TRBV2 and TRBJ2-7, is EPEVTQTPSHQVTQMGQEVILRCVPISNHLYFYWYRQILGQKVEFLVSFYNNEISEKSEIFDDQFSVERPDGSNFTLKIRSTKLEDSAMYFCASSERPYEQYFGPGTRLTVT.

The chain carries TRBV5-1 and TRBJ2-1; 8 bases match TRBD1. V shed 0 bases and J 9 bases; nucleotides not matched to a gene: 8. Germline loops: CDR1 SGHRS, CDR2 YFSETQ. The CDR3 length is 15 residues. The CDR3 coding sequence is TGCGCCAGCAGCTTGGACGGACAGGGTTCCGGTGAGCAGTTCTTC. Translating it yields CASSLDGQGSGEQFF. The variable domain in full, with the rest retrieved from reference TRBV5-1 and TRBJ2-1, is KAGVTQTPRYLIKTRGQQVTLSCSPISGHRSVSWYQQTPGQGLQFLFEYFSETQRNKGNFPGRFSGRQFSNSRSEMNVSTLELGDSALYLCASSLDGQGSGEQFFGPGTRLTVL.

This rearrangement joins TRBV18 to TRBJ2-7; 7 nucleotides match TRBD1. Germline CDR1 and CDR2: KGHSH and LQKENI. This CDR3 contains 15 residues. With 3 bases clipped from V and 2 bases from J, the junction kept 7 bases outside the gene matches. This CDR3 reads CASSPGPDRTYEQYF. CDR3 sequence (DNA): TGTGCCAGCTCACCGGGGCCGGACAGGACCTACGAGCAGTACTTC.

This clone was picked up one time. The V call is TRBV11-2, the J call TRBJ2-7; D ambiguous. With 3 bases removed from V and 0 bases from J, the gap between germline ends came to 12 bases. This CDR3 spans 15 amino acids. The V gene's germline CDR1 is SGHAT and CDR2 FQNNGV. This CDR3 reads CASSFRASHSYEQYF. CDR3 DNA: TGTGCCAGCAGCTTTCGGGCCAGCCACTCCTACGAGCAGTACTTC.

The genes are TRBV28 and TRBJ1-5, with D hard to call. Germline CDR1 is MDHEN and CDR2 is SYDVKM. The CDR3 contains 15 residues. V was cut by 6 bases and J by 4 bases, with 16 bases left in between. This chain's CDR3 is CASRRTGWVNQPQHF. The CDR3 nucleotides read TGTGCCAGCAGACGGACCGGTTGGGTGAATCAGCCCCAGCATTTT.